Listed below are T cell receptor beta chains from one sample, sequenced in a study of blood T cell repertoires in COVID-19. Using immunoSEQ multiplex PCR, the repertoire was profiled, and TCRdb retains in-frame clones only, with some absent. The table lists roughly 240,000 clones, approximately 82% of them singletons. The sequenced sample was peripheral blood. Receptors originate from a woman aged 80 or older with acute or convalescent COVID-19. CDR3s leave out the opening cysteine and the closing phenylalanine or tryptophan.

TRBV12-5 | ASGLVTGEETQY
TRBV5-1 | ASSLTRENNEQF
TRBV5-1 | ASSLAGETQY
TRBV4-2 | ASSQQTGGGNTIY
TRBV19 | ASSIGLGDTEYNEQF
TRBV27 | ASKSGQTLSNSPLH
TRBV2 | ASTRQGARGYT
TRBV7-8 | ASSIETRDSFSLH
TRBV7-3 | ASSSGLAGGPTRDEQF
TRBV7-8 | ASSLAGGATNEKLF
TRBV28 | ASSLIADLGEAF
TRBV7-2 | ASSPLDSSSGNTIY
TRBV4-2 | ASSQREGREETQY
TRBV7-9 | ASSLGTAYFEQF
TRBV4-2 | ASSQDLRTSPYEQY
TRBV7-8 | ASSPSGRGETQY
TRBV5-1 | ASSWSVDEQF
TRBV30 | AWSTTGAPTGELF
TRBV6-5 | ASSYSRLAGYEQF
TRBV5-8 | ASGQTWGRNEKLF
TRBV10-1 | ASRRLRGCNTEAF
TRBV18 | ASSPGTGVSGANVLT
TRBV3-1/TRBV3-2 | ASSQAERGPTGELF
TRBV4-1 | ASSQGTGGNQPQH
TRBV2 | ASSELREISEQF
TRBV5-6 | ASSLGGSLAKNIQY
TRBV24-1 | ATSDPRSPSGRAEQF
TRBV11-1 | ASSLGTGITEAF
TRBV7-9 | ASSLGQGNLF
TRBV5-4 | ASSLASGGGRAVVEQF
TRBV18 | ASSRSLNEQF
TRBV6-5 | ASTRTGDMNTEAF
TRBV5-8 | ASSLAQGSSYNEQF
TRBV6-6 | ASSFGGLSYNSPLH
TRBV27 | ASSLGAGGPYNEQF
TRBV7-3 | ASSLSQGSDTEAF